This T cell receptor beta chain stems from a study of T cell clonality in common variable immunodeficiency. This CDR3 is 13 amino acids long. The V end lost 0 bases, the J end lost 5 bases, and 5 bases lay between the germline ends. CDR1 and CDR2 (germline): SGHRS, YFSETQ. Only in-frame clones appear in the TCRdb table, and some are missing; sequencing was by immunoSEQ multiplex PCR. The sample includes about 64,000 clones, none of them occurring once. This clone was seen at least ten times. The CDR3 is cut off 3 residues early in the read; its end comes from the germline J gene. Input material: peripheral blood mononuclear cells. The TCR originated in a person between 18 and 75 years old in good health. The chain carries TRBV5-1 and TRBJ2-2; D might be TRBD1 (5 bases). Partial CDR3 DNA: TGCGCCAGCAGCTTGGAGGGGACCGGGGAG. Amino acid sequence: CASSLEGTGE. The whole CDR3 region reads CASSLEGTGELFF.